A single sample is the source of the 18 T cell receptor beta chains below, sequenced in a study of siplizumab effects on memory and regulatory T cells. Assay: immunoSEQ multiplex PCR; the TCRdb copy retains only in-frame clones and omits some. The sample lists around 100,000 clones; around 93% were seen once. Sequencing was done on a sample of non-Treg CD4+ T cells sorted from blood. These receptors all come from a human donor in good health.

V gene TRBV7-8 combines with J gene TRBJ2-7, with TRBD2 matching 11 bases. The CDR3 is made up of 16 amino acids. With V trimmed by 2 bases and J by 6 bases, 9 bases remained unmatched. The germline V gene encodes CDR1 SGHVS and CDR2 FQNEAQ. This CDR3 is CASSLPLSGRAPEQYF. CDR3 DNA sequence: TGTGCCAGCAGCTTACCCCTTAGCGGGAGGGCCCCCGAGCAGTACTTC.

The chain links TRBV5-1 to TRBJ2-7; TRBD1 matches at 9 bases. J lost 4 bases, V lost 4 bases, and 6 bases had no gene match. Germline lookup yields CDR1 SGHRS and CDR2 YFSETQ. The CDR3 runs to 14 residues. The CDR3 sequence is CASSAGQGLYEQYF. The CDR3 bases are TGCGCCAGCAGCGCCGGACAGGGGTTGTACGAGCAGTACTTC.

The rearrangement joins TRBV5-1 to TRBJ2-2; 7 bases fit TRBD2. The germline V gene has CDR1 SGHRS and CDR2 YFSETQ. With 9 bases clipped from V and 0 bases from J, the junction kept 5 bases outside the gene matches. The CDR3 covers 14 residues. The CDR3 region has the DNA TGCGCCACCATGGGGACTACGAACACCGGGGAGCTGTTTTTT. Protein sequence: CATMGTTNTGELFF.

The chain has TRBV14 and TRBJ1-2; 9 positions agree with TRBD1. The CDR3 has 13 residues. The trim removed 5 bases at V and 6 bases at J, leaving 4 bases unmatched. Germline CDR1 SGHDN, CDR2 FVKESK. The CDR3 coding sequence is TGTGCCAGCAGCGCCAGGACAGGGGATGGCTACACCTTC. Protein: CASSARTGDGYTF.

The rearrangement joins TRBV30 to TRBJ2-7, with 12 positions matching TRBD2. This CDR3 comprises 19 residues. From germline, CDR1 is GTSNPN and CDR2 SVGIG (reference sequence). V shed 2 bases, J shed 5 bases, and the junction held 19 bases outside the gene matches. DNA of the CDR3: TGTGCCTGGAGTCATGGACTAGCGGGGATACAATTGAGAAGCAACGAGCAGTACTTC. Residues: CAWSHGLAGIQLRSNEQYF.

V gene TRBV5-8 combines with J gene TRBJ2-7; the D call may be TRBD1 or TRBD2 (5 bases each). In germline, CDR1 is SGHTS, CDR2 YDEGEE. V was pared by 4 bases and J by 3 bases, with 11 bases between. The CDR3 loop spans 13 amino acids. CDR3 loop: CASSPGTNYEQYF. The CDR3 DNA follows: TGTGCCAGCAGCCCCGGGACCAACTACGAGCAGTACTTC.

The gene calls are TRBV7-3 and TRBJ2-3; 11 bases are shared with TRBD2. Looked up from germline, CDR1 is SGHTA and CDR2 is FQGTGA. The CDR3 consists of 16 residues. The trim removed 2 bases at V and 4 bases at J, leaving 5 bases unmatched. The CDR3 spells CASSLYTSGSADTQYF. The CDR3 region has the DNA TGTGCCAGCAGCTTATATACTAGCGGGAGCGCAGATACGCAGTATTTT.

The chain has TRBV11-3 and TRBJ2-5, with TRBD2 identical over 8 bases. Germline trimming cut 5 bases from V and 7 bases from J; bases unmatched to any gene: 6. The CDR3 has 13 amino acids. The germline gives CDR1 SGHNT, CDR2 YENEEA. CDR3 amino acids: CASSEREFGTQYF. CDR3 coding DNA: TGTGCCAGCAGCGAGCGGGAGTTTGGGACCCAGTACTTC.

This sequence joins TRBV6-6 and TRBJ1-1, with 8 bases aligning to TRBD1. V lost 4 bases and J lost 3; bases outside the gene matches: 10. Germline CDR1 and CDR2: MNHNY and SVGAGI (reference sequence). CDR3 size: 16 residues. The CDR3 DNA follows: TGTGCCAGCAGTTCCCCGGGGTCAGGGGGCGACACTGAAGCTTTCTTT. This gives the protein CASSSPGSGGDTEAFF.

This clone was picked up one time. The chain combines TRBV11-2 with TRBJ2-3; 7 bases are shared with TRBD1. Germline CDR1 and CDR2: SGHAT and FQNNGV. Trimming cost V 0 bases and J 3 bases; bases outside gene matches: 3. This CDR3 is 15 amino acids long. CDR3 DNA sequence: TGTGCCAGCAGCTTAGACCACAGGGGAACAGATACGCAGTATTTT. Translating it yields CASSLDHRGTDTQYF.

Concerning this clone itself: Within the sample, other DNA sequences also encode this same CDR3. The chain joins TRBV2 to TRBJ2-1; 7 bases match TRBD2. There are 12 residues in the CDR3. V lost 8 bases, J lost 8 bases, and 6 bases stayed unmatched. The germline V gene encodes CDR1 SNHLY and CDR2 FYNNEI. The CDR3 region has the DNA TGTGCCAGCGGCCCAGGACTAGATGAGCAGTTCTTC. Translation gives CASGPGLDEQFF.

J is TRBJ2-3 and V is TRBV7-2, with D unclear. The CDR3 has 11 residues. CDR1 is SGHTA and CDR2 is FQGNSA in the germline V gene. The V end was cut by 5 bases, the J end by 7 bases, with 7 bases between. The CDR3 reads CASSPSYTQYF. The CDR3 coding sequence is TGTGCCAGCAGCCCCTCGTATACGCAGTATTTT.

V usage is TRBV6-5 and J usage is TRBJ1-2; D call uncertain. The CDR3 length is 15 residues. Germline V lookup: CDR1 MNHEY, CDR2 SVGAGI. V was cut by 0 bases and J by 1 base, with 9 bases left in between. The CDR3 loop reads CASSYSGRVNYGYTF. Written as DNA, the CDR3 is TGTGCCAGCAGTTACTCAGGTCGGGTTAACTATGGCTACACCTTC.

The CDR3 nucleotides are TGTGCCAGCAGCGTAGCCCGCTCAGGGGAGCAGTACTTC. Its translation: CASSVARSGEQYF. This chain links TRBV9 with TRBJ2-7; possibly TRBD1 for D (5 bases). Germline values: CDR1 SGDLS, CDR2 YYNGEE. The CDR3 is 13 amino acids. Trimming shortened V by 0 bases and J by 7 bases, and 11 bases separated the two germline ends.

The chain couples TRBV28 to TRBJ2-7, with D unclear. The CDR3 runs to 13 residues. CDR1 MDHEN and CDR2 SYDVKM come from the germline V gene. V shed 7 bases and J shed 0 bases, with 10 bases lying between them. The CDR3 DNA sequence: TGTGCCAGCACCCCAGGAAGCTCCTACGAGCAGTACTTC. It translates to CASTPGSSYEQYF.

This chain joins TRBV7-2 and TRBJ2-7, with 10 positions matching TRBD2. This CDR3 is built from 17 residues. Germline assignment: CDR1 SGHTA and CDR2 FQGNSA. V trimming: 5 bases; J trimming: 1 base; junction bases outside the gene matches: 11. DNA for the CDR3: TGTGCCAGCAGCCCCACTTGGAGTAGCGGGAGGTCCTACGAGCAGTACTTC. Translation gives CASSPTWSSGRSYEQYF.

The chain links TRBV7-6 to TRBJ2-2, with 9 bases that match TRBD2. The CDR3 sequence is 15 residues long. Germline V gene sequence: CDR1 SGHVS, CDR2 FNYEAQ. V was pared by 5 bases and J by 5 bases, with 6 bases of the junction left unmatched. The CDR3 loop is CASSPRTSATGELFF. The CDR3 bases are TGTGCCAGCAGCCCGAGGACTAGCGCAACCGGGGAGCTGTTTTTT. The whole variable domain, filled in from reference TRBV7-6 and TRBJ2-2, reads GAGVSQSPRYKVTKRGQDVALRCDPISGHVSLYWYRQALGQGPEFLTYFNYEAQQDKSGLPNDRFSAERPEGSISTLTIQRTEQRDSAMYRCASSPRTSATGELFFGEGSRLTVL.

The J gene is TRBJ2-7, the V gene TRBV5-6; TRBD2 matches 11 bases. CDR1 SGHDT and CDR2 YYEEEE come from the germline V gene. V lost 4 bases to trimming and J lost 0 bases; unmatched junction nucleotides: 12. The CDR3 consists of 18 residues. The CDR3 reads CASSARGTSGSISYEQYF. CDR3 sequence (DNA): TGTGCCAGCAGCGCCCGAGGGACTAGCGGATCTATCTCCTACGAGCAGTACTTC.